A single sample gave rise to the 11 T cell receptor beta chains below, sequenced in a study. Each CDR3 protein gets one entry after TCRdb re-called the 5' RACE reads with MiXCR. The profile shows about 40,000 distinct CDR3 sequences, over 15% of them singletons. Specimen: naive CD4+ T cells sorted from a lymph node. Subset reported: naive CD4+ T cells, CD4+CD45RA+CD25-. All receptors derive from a female donor with breast cancer.

The chain couples TRBV9 to TRBJ1-4; tentatively, D is TRBD1 (6 bases). This CDR3 contains 14 residues. Between the trimmed V and J ends, which lost 0 bases and 7 bases, there was a span of 10 bases. CDR1 and CDR2 from the germline V gene are SGDLS and YYNGEE. Here the CDR3 reads CASSVGQGSEKLFF. For the CDR3, the DNA is TGTGCCAGCAGCGTAGGGCAGGGGTCTGAAAAACTGTTTTTT.

Details on this clonotype: A much larger clone differs by one base, so this may be a read error. The CDR3 does not close with the conserved phenylalanine or tryptophan, likely indicating a read error. The V and J genes are TRBV6-5 and TRBJ1-5; possibly TRBD1 for D (5 bases). V was cut by 5 bases and J by 3 bases, with 14 bases left in between. Germline values: CDR1 MNHEY, CDR2 SVGAGI. CDR3 length: 15 residues. The CDR3 region is CASSGAAGPNQPQHS. The DNA of the CDR3 is TGTGCCAGCAGTGGAGCTGCAGGGCCCAATCAGCCCCAGCATTCT.

This clonotype was picked up many times. The V call is TRBV29-1, the J call TRBJ1-4; D might be TRBD1 (5 bases). The V end was cut by 3 bases, the J end by 8 bases, with 16 bases between. CDR1 is SQVTM, CDR2 ANQGSEA, per germline. This CDR3 comprises 14 residues. DNA for the CDR3: TGCAGCGTTGATTATAAGGGGTCGTGGGAAAAACTGTTTTTT. Translating it yields CSVDYKGSWEKLFF.

CDR3 in amino acids: CASSLLAASTDTQYF. The CDR3 bases are TGTGCCAGCAGCTTATTGGCGGCTAGCACAGATACGCAGTATTTT. This chain connects TRBV7-3 to TRBJ2-3; no clear D. Germline V lookup: CDR1 SGHTA, CDR2 FQGTGA. V lost 2 bases to trimming and J lost 0 bases, with 9 bases between them. This CDR3 is 15 amino acids long.

This chain connects TRBV15 to TRBJ1-5; D gene uncertain. V lost 1 base and J lost 2, with 6 bases in between. The germline CDR1 and CDR2 sequences are LNHNV and YYDKDF (reference sequence). The CDR3 runs to 14 residues. This chain's CDR3 is CATSRAGRNQPQHF. As DNA, the CDR3 is TGTGCCACCAGCAGAGCAGGTCGCAATCAGCCCCAGCATTTT.

The chain has TRBV7-2 and TRBJ2-6; tentatively, D is TRBD1 (5 bases). Per germline, CDR1 SGHTA and CDR2 FQGNSA. V lost 6 bases and J 1 base, leaving 13 bases between the germline ends. The CDR3 length is 16 residues. The CDR3 loop reads CASSELRASGANVLTF. The CDR3 nucleotides read TGTGCCAGCAGTGAGCTCAGGGCGTCTGGGGCCAACGTCCTGACTTTC.

In the case of this clonotype: A much bigger clone sits one base away, suggesting this may be a read error. This rearrangement joins TRBV20-1 to TRBJ1-2, with 10 bases lining up with TRBD1. V lost 6 bases and J lost 7; bases outside the gene matches: 8. This CDR3 has 13 residues. Germline values: CDR1 DFQATT, CDR2 SNEGSKA (reference sequence). The CDR3 DNA is TGCAGTGCGCCGGACAGGGGGAGCTGTGGCTACACCTTC. This translates into CSAPDRGSCGYTF.

This clonotype has only a few counts. This chain uses TRBV11-2 with TRBJ2-3; no reliable D call. This CDR3 is 11 amino acids long. With 6 bases removed from V and 5 bases from J, the gap between germline ends came to 6 bases. CDR1 SGHAT and CDR2 FQNNGV come from the germline V gene. CDR3 DNA: TGTGCCAGCAGTTCCCGAGATACGCAGTATTTT. The encoded protein is CASSSRDTQYF.

This clonotype has just a few counts. This chain connects TRBV20-1 to TRBJ2-2; the D call may be TRBD1 or TRBD2 (6 bases each). Germline V CDR1 and CDR2: DFQATT, SNEGSKA (reference sequence). The CDR3 is 14 residues long. V gave up 6 bases and J gave up 4 bases, with 15 bases separating them. This CDR3 reads CSAVTGAGTGELFF. The CDR3 DNA follows: TGCAGTGCCGTAACGGGGGCGGGCACCGGGGAGCTGTTTTTT.

This clonotype was seen only once. A read error is possible here, since a much larger clone lies one base away. The V call is TRBV3-1, the J call TRBJ2-1; the D is unclear. This CDR3 is built from 11 residues. From germline, CDR1 is LGHDT and CDR2 YNNKEL (reference sequence). For the CDR3, the DNA is TGTGCCGGCAGCCTCATGAATGAGCAGTTCTTC. Its protein product is CAGSLMNEQFF.

This clonotype was seen a few times. The genes are TRBV7-3 and TRBJ2-3; perhaps TRBD1 as D (5 bases). V was shortened by 5 bases and J by 0 bases, with 9 bases between the two germline ends. The germline V gene has CDR1 SGHTA and CDR2 FQGTGA. This CDR3 is 14 amino acids long. DNA of the CDR3: TGTGCCAGCAGCCCTCAGGGCAGCACAGATACGCAGTATTTT. It translates to CASSPQGSTDTQYF.